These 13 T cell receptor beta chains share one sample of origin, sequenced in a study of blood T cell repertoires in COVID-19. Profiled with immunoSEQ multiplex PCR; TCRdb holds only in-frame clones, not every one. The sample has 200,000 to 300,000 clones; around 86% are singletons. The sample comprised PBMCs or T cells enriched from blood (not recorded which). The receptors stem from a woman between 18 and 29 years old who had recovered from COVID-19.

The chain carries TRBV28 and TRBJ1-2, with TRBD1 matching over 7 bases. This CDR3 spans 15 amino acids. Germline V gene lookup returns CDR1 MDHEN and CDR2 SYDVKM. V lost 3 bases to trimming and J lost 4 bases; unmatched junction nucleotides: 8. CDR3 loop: CASSLGQTASYGYTF. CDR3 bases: TGTGCCAGCAGTTTGGGACAGACGGCTAGCTATGGCTACACCTTC.

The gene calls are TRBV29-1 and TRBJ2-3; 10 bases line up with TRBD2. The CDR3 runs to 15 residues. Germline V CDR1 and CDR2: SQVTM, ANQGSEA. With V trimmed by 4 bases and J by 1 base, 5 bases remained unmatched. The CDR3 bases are TGCAGCGTTGGTTGGGGGACTAGCGGCACAGATACGCAGTATTTT. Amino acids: CSVGWGTSGTDTQYF.

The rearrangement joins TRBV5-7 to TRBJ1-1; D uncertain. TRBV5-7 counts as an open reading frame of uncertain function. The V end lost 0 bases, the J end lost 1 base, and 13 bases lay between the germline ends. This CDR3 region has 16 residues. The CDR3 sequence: CASSLAAYTQNTEAFF. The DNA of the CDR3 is TGTGCCAGCAGCTTGGCTGCTTACACGCAGAACACTGAAGCTTTCTTT.

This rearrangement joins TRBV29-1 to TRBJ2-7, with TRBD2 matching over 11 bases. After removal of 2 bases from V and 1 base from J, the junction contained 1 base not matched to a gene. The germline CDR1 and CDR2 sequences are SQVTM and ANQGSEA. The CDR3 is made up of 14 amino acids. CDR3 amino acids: CSVERLAGSYEQYF. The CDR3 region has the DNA TGCAGCGTTGAACGACTAGCGGGGTCCTACGAGCAGTACTTC.

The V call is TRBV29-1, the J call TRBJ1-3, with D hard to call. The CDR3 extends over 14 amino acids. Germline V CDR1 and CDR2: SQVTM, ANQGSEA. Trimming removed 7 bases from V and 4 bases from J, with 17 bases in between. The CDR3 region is CSASTPSRGNTIYF. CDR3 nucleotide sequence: TGCAGCGCCAGCACCCCTTCGAGGGGAAACACCATATATTTT. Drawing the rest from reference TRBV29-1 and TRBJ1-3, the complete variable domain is SAVISQKPSRDICQRGTSLTIQCQVDSQVTMMFWYRQQPGQSLTLIATANQGSEATYESGFVIDKFPISRPNLTFSTLTVSNMSPEDSSIYLCSASTPSRGNTIYFGEGSWLTVV.

CDR3 DNA sequence: TGTGCCAGCAGTTTAAAGTCTAGCGGGGGGGCCACAGATACGCAGTATTTT. Translating gives CASSLKSSGGATDTQYF. The V gene is TRBV27, the J gene TRBJ2-3; 12 bases match TRBD2. The trim removed 2 bases at V and 2 bases at J, leaving 5 bases unmatched. The CDR3 is made up of 17 amino acids. CDR1 and CDR2 (germline): MNHEY, SMNVEV (reference sequence).

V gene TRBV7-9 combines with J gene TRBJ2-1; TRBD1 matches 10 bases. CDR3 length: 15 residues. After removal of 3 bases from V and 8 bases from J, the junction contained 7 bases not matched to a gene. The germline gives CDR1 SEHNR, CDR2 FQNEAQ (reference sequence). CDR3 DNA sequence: TGTGCCAGCAGCTTTGGACAGGGGGAGGTGGATGAGCAGTTCTTC. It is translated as CASSFGQGEVDEQFF.

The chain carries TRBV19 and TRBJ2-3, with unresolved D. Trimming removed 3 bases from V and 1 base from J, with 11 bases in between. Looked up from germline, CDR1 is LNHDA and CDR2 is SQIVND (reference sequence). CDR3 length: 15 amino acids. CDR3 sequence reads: CASSITGWGTDTQYF. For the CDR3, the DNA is TGTGCCAGTAGTATTACCGGGTGGGGCACAGATACGCAGTATTTT.

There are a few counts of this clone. The CDR3, as DNA: TGTGCCACAGGAGGGTACAATGAGCAGTTCTTC. It specifies CATGGYNEQFF. This chain connects TRBV24-1 to TRBJ2-1; a weak D match, TRBD2 (6 bases). This CDR3 spans 11 amino acids. Germline V lookup: CDR1 KGHDR, CDR2 SFDVKD. Between the trimmed V and J ends, which lost 10 bases and 4 bases, there was a span of 7 bases.

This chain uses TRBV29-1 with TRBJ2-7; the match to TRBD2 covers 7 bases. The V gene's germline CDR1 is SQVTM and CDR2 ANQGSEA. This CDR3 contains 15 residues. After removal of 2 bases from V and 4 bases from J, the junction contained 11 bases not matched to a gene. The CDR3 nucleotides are TGCAGCGTTGAAATCCCGCGCAGGGAGGGTTACGAGCAGTACTTC. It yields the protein CSVEIPRREGYEQYF.

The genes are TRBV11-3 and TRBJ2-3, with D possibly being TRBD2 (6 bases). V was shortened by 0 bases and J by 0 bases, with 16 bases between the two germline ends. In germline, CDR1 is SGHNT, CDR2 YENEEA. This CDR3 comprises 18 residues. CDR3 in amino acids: CASSLEYPGRGSTDTQYF. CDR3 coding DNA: TGTGCCAGCAGCTTAGAATACCCCGGGAGAGGGAGCACAGATACGCAGTATTTT.

CDR3 nucleotides: TGTGCCAGCAGCATTAGACGCGGGAACACTGAAGCTTTCTTT. It codes for CASSIRRGNTEAFF. The chain links TRBV6-2 or TRBV6-3 to TRBJ1-1; D is unresolved. The CDR3 runs 14 residues. The germline gives CDR1 MNHEY, CDR2 SVGEGT. V lost 6 bases and J 1 base, leaving 12 bases between the germline ends.

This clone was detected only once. CDR3 nucleotide sequence: TGTGCCAGCAGCTCGGGGACTAGCGGGAGGGCCGGTGAGCAGTACTTC. Translation gives CASSSGTSGRAGEQYF. The chain joins TRBV7-6 to TRBJ2-7, with 16 bases fitting TRBD2. Germline-derived CDR1 and CDR2 are SGHVS and FNYEAQ. The V gene end was trimmed by 4 bases and the J gene end by 7 bases; junction bases not matched to a gene: 7. This CDR3 spans 16 amino acids. The full variable domain, its missing parts supplied by reference TRBV7-6 and TRBJ2-7, is GAGVSQSPRYKVTKRGQDVALRCDPISGHVSLYWYRQALGQGPEFLTYFNYEAQQDKSGLPNDRFSAERPEGSISTLTIQRTEQRDSAMYRCASSSGTSGRAGEQYFGPGTRLTVT.